The TCR beta chain under discussion was sequenced for a study of spatial heterogeneity in lung cancer (dated by TCRdb to between 2018 and 2021). Regarding the complete study: Beta-chain transcripts were consistently detected in greater numbers than alpha-chain transcripts, which likely reflects a higher abundance of beta-chain transcripts. In the raw uncorrected reads, each unique combination of TCR and UMI appeared on average more than ten times. In non-small cell lung cancer, the study made a quantitative comparison of TCR alpha and beta repertoires among multiple tumor regions, matched nontumor lung and blood. Nonsynonymous mutation counts, determined by whole-exome sequencing of tumor tissue, were related to TCR repertoire features. At surgery, both alpha and beta chains were TCR-sequenced in 220 tumor regions, fewer than 85 matched nontumor lung samples and a few dozen PBMC samples. Broad study findings and their caveats: Ubiquitous expanded tumor TCRs showed up in blood more often at tumor resection than at routine follow-up. Additional single-cell paired TCR alpha and beta sequencing was considered necessary to confirm, at a functional level, the hypothesis that regional TCRs recognize regional mutations.

This clonotype showed up many times. The specificity of this receptor is unknown. Within one base of it there is no much larger clone, and no base qualities were kept. V is reduced by 7 bases and J by 2 bases, leaving a spacing of 12 bases between them. From its cysteine to its phenylalanine, the CDR3 spans 15 amino acids. Left in the record is the CDR3 DNA by itself, 45 bases read in frame from the first base. Based on the germline V gene, the CDR1 and CDR2 sequences are ENHRY and SYGVKD. The library was made by 5' RACE. The instrument was a NextSeq 500. To allow correction of PCR and sequencing errors, the TCR library protocol tagged every TCR cDNA molecule with a unique molecular identifier. As for how the authors treated the data: TCR identification, UMI-based error correction and CDR3 extraction were performed with Decombinator tools. Expanded TCRs were defined as those above a frequency of 2 per 1,000, corresponding to the top 1% of the tumor frequency distribution. Rényi diversity was computed with the R vegan package after subsampling each repertoire 100 times to 5,000 TCRs. To build CDR3 similarity networks, amino acid triplet string-kernel similarity was used, and CDR3s were connected when their pairwise similarity was above 0.82. In-frame beta chains were kept once TCRdb had trimmed the public reads at Q25 with fastp and called clones with MiXCR. Under each unique CDR3 protein, matching rows form one entry showing the most common genes and DNA. V and J calls and clone size were set by TCRdb, not the authors. The sample table holds 7,500 to 8,000 distinct CDR3 sequences, of which 7.5% to 10% were seen once. Approximately 45% of the sample goes to the ten largest clones.

Taken with the paper, the label for time point translates to: sample taken at primary tumor resection. The donors were around 69 patients from the lung TRACERx cohort who had early-stage, untreated non-small cell lung cancer. Without any cell sorting, TCR sequencing was performed on whole RNA extracted either from tumor and nontumor lung tissue or from cryopreserved PBMC samples. Only patients with enough RNA available from two or more tumor regions were chosen for TCR sequencing. The chain links TRBV10-3 with TRBJ2-6; perhaps TRBD2 is the D gene, with 6 bases matching. Sequencing was performed on PBMCs, taken at surgery. The clonotype was recovered from a male donor with early-stage non-small cell lung cancer. The nucleotides read TGTGCCATCAACGGGGAGGCAGCTGGGGCCAACGTCCTGACTTTC. Translated, it gives CAINGEAAGANVLTF.